These T cell receptor beta chains were read from a single sample in a study of cytomegalovirus exposure and HLA in healthy donors. Method: immunoSEQ multiplex PCR; TCRdb's copy keeps in-frame clones and lacks some. The sample contains roughly 100,000 clones, roughly 85% of which appear only once. The specimen was PBMCs. The receptors originated from a man aged 40-55 years in good health and CMV-seronegative. Both conserved end residues are part of each CDR3. The D gene is left open where the match is weak.

12 TRBJ2-5 TRBV5-1 . CASSLARETQYF
14 TRBJ1-2 TRBV5-1 . CASSLAAGDYGYTF
14 TRBJ1-2 TRBV5-6 TRBD1 CASSLEEGGGRYTF
13 TRBJ2-7 TRBV7-9 . CASSFPGSYEQYF
11 TRBJ2-4 TRBV27 . CASSQGYIQYF
14 TRBJ2-7 TRBV6-1 TRBD1 CASSATGISYEQYF
15 TRBJ2-5 TRBV7-9 TRBD2 CSSSVSTSGQETQYF
15 TRBJ1-5 TRBV18 TRBD1 CASSPEGQGNQPQHF
15 TRBJ1-6 TRBV4-1 . CASSLTQGVNSPLHF
17 TRBJ2-3 TRBV29-1 TRBD1 CSLLPRDRGLGTDTQYF
12 TRBJ1-2 TRBV19 TRBD1 CASSTGGVGYTF
14 TRBJ1-1 TRBV18 TRBD1 CASSATGLGTEAFF
14 TRBJ1-5 TRBV9 . CASSVGSDNQPQHF
15 TRBJ1-1 TRBV5-1 . CASSSRTQGNTEAFF
15 TRBJ2-1 TRBV6-5 TRBD2 CASSRSSGGYNEQFF
15 TRBJ2-3 TRBV2 TRBD2 CASSRGSGGRDTQYF
13 TRBJ1-5 TRBV10-3 TRBD1 CATDRDGDQPQHF
13 TRBJ1-1 TRBV4-1 . CASSPMTAHEAFF
13 TRBJ2-1 TRBV6-1 TRBD1 CASSEGTGTGRFF
14 TRBJ2-5 TRBV9 TRBD2 CASSVTSGMETQYF
17 TRBJ1-1 TRBV5-6 . CASSLRRGAGMNTEAFF
16 TRBJ2-3 TRBV7-8 TRBD1 CASSPWTGADTDTQYF
19 TRBJ1-4 TRBV21-1 . CASSTTLGQGALTNEKLFF
18 TRBJ2-5 TRBV19 TRBD2 CASSIKVVELAGGETQYF
12 TRBJ1-1 TRBV13 . CANGKIGTEAFF
11 TRBJ1-1 TRBV19 . CASTFFGVAFF
13 TRBJ1-2 TRBV7-2 . CASSQEGLYGYTF
17 TRBJ1-2 TRBV14 . CASSPPLRGRTNYGYTF
15 TRBJ1-5 TRBV23-1 . CASAGRQDSNQPQHF
14 TRBJ1-5 TRBV7-9 TRBD1 CSSSEGQINQPQHF
15 TRBJ1-2 TRBV7-9 TRBD1 CASSPGQIFNYGYTF
13 TRBJ1-5 TRBV5-4 . CASSFRVKQPQHF